This T cell receptor beta chain derives from a study of blood T cell repertoires in COVID-19. Background on the study: Material from acute and convalescent COVID-19 was sourced from the United States, Italy and Spain. PBMCs, B-cell-depleted T cells, or T cells provided the cDNA or gDNA that made up the material.

Sequencing used immunoSEQ multiplex PCR; TCRdb keeps in-frame clones, though not all of them. The table records over 200,000 clones, over 70% of them present only once. Germline values: CDR1 SQVTM, CDR2 ANQGSEA. Trimming stripped 5 bases from V and 4 bases from J, with 8 bases between. The CDR3 contains 11 residues. Input material: peripheral blood. The J gene is TRBJ1-1, the V gene TRBV29-1; D remains ambiguous. The clonotype was recovered from a man aged 35 to 55 with active or convalescent COVID-19. This CDR3 reads CSVSGPTEAFF. As DNA, the CDR3 is TGCAGCGTTAGTGGGCCCACTGAAGCTTTCTTT.